The sample holds one count of the clone carrying this T cell receptor (beta chain). Antigen: not known. Then a second PCR, running roughly 7 to 11 cycles, was carried out with a sample-barcoded 5' primer and a J-beta primer mix. From the 5' RACE reads, TCRdb called clonotypes with MiXCR, one entry per CDR3 protein. The sample holds almost 800,000 distinct CDR3 sequences, roughly 50% seen once. Looked up from germline, CDR1 is SGHTA and CDR2 is FQGNSA. The CDR3 runs 15 residues. These data belong to a study of blood T cells in healthy people across ages. Points from the study as a whole: It was not possible, with unsorted PBMCs, to conclusively compare naive and antigen-experienced cells.

The material sequenced was blood. The clonotype was recovered from a man in his thirties or forties in good health. This chain joins TRBV7-2 and TRBJ2-5; a possible D gene is TRBD1 (5 bases). The J call may be faulty, since TRBJ2-7 better matches the DNA end. The CDR3 reads CASSLTQGPAYEQYF. The CDR3 DNA reads TGTGCCAGCAGCTTAACGCAGGGTCCCGCCTACGAGCAGTACTTC.